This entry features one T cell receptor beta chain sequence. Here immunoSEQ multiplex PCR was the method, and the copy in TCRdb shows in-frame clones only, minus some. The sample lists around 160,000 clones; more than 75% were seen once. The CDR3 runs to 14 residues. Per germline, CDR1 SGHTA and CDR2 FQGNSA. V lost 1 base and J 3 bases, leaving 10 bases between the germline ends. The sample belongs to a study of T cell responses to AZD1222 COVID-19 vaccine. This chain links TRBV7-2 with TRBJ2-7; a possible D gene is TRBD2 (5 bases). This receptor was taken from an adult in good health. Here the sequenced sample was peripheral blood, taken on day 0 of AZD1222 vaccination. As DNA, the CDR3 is TGTGCCAGCAGCTTAGGTCCTCGGGGCTACGAGCAGTACTTC. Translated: CASSLGPRGYEQYF.